Sequencing of this TCR beta chain was carried out in a study of beta chain features in type 1 diabetes. Whole-study results and caveats: The study found moderately but significantly shorter TCRB CDR3s in all four CD4+ subsets of Type 1 diabetes patients.

Trimming at V came to 0 bases and at J to 6 bases, leaving 8 bases not matched to a gene. From germline, CDR1 is LGHNT and CDR2 FRNRAP. The CDR3 extends over 18 amino acids. What was sequenced were expressed TCRB transcripts, since all of the isolated RNA had been reverse transcribed. Sequenced by immunoSEQ multiplex PCR; TCRdb stores in-frame clones only, minus some. This table holds around 310,000 clones, about 14% found once. This clone has only a few counts. Its antigen is as yet unknown. This chain links TRBV12-5 with TRBJ2-1, with TRBD2 matching 13 bases. Sequenced: naive CD4+ T cells from blood. The origin of this receptor is a woman between 18 and 29 years old with type 1 diabetes. As DNA, the CDR3 is TGTGCTAGTGGTTTGGTACTCCGGGGACTAGCGGGATTCAATGAGCAGTTCTTC. This encodes CASGLVLRGLAGFNEQFF.